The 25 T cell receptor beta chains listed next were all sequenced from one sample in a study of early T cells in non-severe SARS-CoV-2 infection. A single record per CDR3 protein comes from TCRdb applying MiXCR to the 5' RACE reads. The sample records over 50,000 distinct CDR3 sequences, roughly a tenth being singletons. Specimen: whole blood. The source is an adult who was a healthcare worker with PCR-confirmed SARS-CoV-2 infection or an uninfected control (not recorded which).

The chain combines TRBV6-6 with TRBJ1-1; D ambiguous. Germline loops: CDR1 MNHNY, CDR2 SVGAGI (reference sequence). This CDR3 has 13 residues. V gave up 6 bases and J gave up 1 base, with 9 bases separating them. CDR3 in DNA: TGTGCCAGCAGCACCGACCCGAACACTGAAGCTTTCTTT. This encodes CASSTDPNTEAFF.

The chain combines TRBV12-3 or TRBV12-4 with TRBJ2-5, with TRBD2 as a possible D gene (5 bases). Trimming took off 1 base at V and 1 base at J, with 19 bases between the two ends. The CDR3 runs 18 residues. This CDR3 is CASSLEPSLGSSQETQYF. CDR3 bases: TGTGCCAGCAGTTTAGAGCCCTCACTAGGCTCGAGCCAAGAGACCCAGTACTTC.

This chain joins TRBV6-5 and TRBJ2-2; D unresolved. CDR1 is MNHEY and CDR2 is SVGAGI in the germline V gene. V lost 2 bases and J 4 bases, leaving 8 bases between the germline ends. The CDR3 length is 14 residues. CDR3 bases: TGTGCCAGCAGTTACGGAGAGCGCACCGGGGAGCTGTTTTTT. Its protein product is CASSYGERTGELFF.

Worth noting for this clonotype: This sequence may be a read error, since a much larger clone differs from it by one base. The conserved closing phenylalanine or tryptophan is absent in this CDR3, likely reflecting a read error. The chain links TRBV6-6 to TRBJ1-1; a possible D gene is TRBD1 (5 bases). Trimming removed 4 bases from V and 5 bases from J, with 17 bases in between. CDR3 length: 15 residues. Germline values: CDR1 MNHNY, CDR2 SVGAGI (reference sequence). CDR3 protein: CASSSGGLSGTEAFY. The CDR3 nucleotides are TGTGCCAGCAGTTCCGGAGGGTTATCAGGGACTGAAGCTTTCTAT.

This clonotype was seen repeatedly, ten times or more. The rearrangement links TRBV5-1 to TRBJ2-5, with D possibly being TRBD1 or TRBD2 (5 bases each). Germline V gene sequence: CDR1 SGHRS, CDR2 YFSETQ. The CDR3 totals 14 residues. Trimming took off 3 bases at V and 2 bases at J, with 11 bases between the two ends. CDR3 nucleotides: TGCGCCAGCAGCTCTCGGGACGGACAAGAGACCCAGTACTTC. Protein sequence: CASSSRDGQETQYF.

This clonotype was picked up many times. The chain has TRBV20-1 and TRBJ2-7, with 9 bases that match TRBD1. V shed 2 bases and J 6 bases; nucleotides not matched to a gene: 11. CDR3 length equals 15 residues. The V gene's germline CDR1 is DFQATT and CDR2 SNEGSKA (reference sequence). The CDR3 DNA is TGCAGTGCTAGAACTTACCGGGACAGGGTCGGCGAGCAGTACTTC. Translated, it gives CSARTYRDRVGEQYF.

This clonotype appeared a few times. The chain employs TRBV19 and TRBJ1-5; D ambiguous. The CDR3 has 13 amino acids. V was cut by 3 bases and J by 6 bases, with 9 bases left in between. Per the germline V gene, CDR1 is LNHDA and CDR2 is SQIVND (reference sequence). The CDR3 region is CASSIRRGQPQHF. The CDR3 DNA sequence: TGTGCCAGTAGTATTCGTCGGGGTCAGCCCCAGCATTTT.

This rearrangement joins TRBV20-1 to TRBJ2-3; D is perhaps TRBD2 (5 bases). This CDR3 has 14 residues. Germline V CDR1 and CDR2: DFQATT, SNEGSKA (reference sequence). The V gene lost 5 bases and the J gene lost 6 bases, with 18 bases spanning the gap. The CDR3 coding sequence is TGCAGTGCTCTACGCGGTGCGGCTAGCGATACGCAGTATTTT. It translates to CSALRGAASDTQYF.

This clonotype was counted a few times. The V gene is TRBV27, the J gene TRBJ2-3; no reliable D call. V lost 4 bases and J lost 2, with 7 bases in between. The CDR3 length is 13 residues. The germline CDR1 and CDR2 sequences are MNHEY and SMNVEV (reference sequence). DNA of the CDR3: TGTGCCAGCAGTTCCCCTCTCACAGATACGCAGTATTTT. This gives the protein CASSSPLTDTQYF.

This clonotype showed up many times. This CDR3 reads CASSGGQGARGYTF. The CDR3 DNA sequence: TGTGCCAGCTCCGGGGGACAGGGGGCGCGGGGCTACACCTTC. V and J are TRBV2 and TRBJ1-2, with 12 bases fitting TRBD1. CDR3 length: 14 amino acids. CDR1 SNHLY and CDR2 FYNNEI come from the germline V gene. V gave up 8 bases and J gave up 8 bases; unmatched junction bases: 9.

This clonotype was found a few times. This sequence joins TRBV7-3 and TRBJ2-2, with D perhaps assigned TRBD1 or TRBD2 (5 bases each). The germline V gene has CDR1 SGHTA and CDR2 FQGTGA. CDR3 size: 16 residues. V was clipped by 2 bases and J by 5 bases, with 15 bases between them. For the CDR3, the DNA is TGTGCCAGCAGCTTAGGATCCCGGGGCAGTACCGGGGAGCTGTTTTTT. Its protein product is CASSLGSRGSTGELFF.

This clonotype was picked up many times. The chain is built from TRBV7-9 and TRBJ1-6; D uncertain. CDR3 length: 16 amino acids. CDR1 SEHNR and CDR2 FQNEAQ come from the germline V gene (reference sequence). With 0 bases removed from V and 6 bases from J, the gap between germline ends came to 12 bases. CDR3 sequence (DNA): TGTGCCAGCAGCTTAGCGGGATCTCGCCCTAATTCACCCCTCCACTTT. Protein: CASSLAGSRPNSPLHF.

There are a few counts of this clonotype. The CDR3 is CASSLVWSGGTNEQFF. For the CDR3, the DNA is TGTGCCAGCAGCTTAGTGTGGTCGGGGGGCACCAATGAGCAGTTCTTC. The V call is TRBV11-2, the J call TRBJ2-1; D perhaps matches TRBD2 (7 bases). The CDR3 spans 16 residues. The germline CDR1 and CDR2 sequences are SGHAT and FQNNGV. The V gene lost 1 base and the J gene lost 6 bases, with 16 bases spanning the gap.

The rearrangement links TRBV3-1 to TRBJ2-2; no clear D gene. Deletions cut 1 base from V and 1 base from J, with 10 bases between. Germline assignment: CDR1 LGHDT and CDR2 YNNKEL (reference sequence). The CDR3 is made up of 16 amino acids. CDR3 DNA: TGTGCCAGCAGCCAAGTTGTGACGGTGAACACCGGGGAGCTGTTTTTT. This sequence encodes CASSQVVTVNTGELFF.

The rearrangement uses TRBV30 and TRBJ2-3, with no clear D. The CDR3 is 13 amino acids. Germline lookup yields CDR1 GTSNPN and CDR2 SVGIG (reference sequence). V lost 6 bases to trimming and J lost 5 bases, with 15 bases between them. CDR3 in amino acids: CACATDKVDTQYF. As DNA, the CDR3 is TGTGCCTGCGCTACTGATAAGGTAGATACGCAGTATTTT.

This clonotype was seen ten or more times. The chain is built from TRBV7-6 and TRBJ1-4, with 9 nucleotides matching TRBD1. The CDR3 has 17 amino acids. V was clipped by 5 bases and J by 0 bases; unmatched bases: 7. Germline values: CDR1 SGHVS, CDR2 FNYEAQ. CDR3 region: CASSQSGQGSTNEKLFF. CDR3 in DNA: TGTGCCAGCAGCCAGAGCGGACAGGGGTCAACTAATGAAAAACTGTTTTTT.

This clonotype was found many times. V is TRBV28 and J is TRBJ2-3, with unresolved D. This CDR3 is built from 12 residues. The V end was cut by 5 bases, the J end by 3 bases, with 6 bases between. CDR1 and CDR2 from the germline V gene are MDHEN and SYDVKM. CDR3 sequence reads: CASSQLTDTQYF. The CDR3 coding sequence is TGTGCCAGCAGTCAGTTAACAGATACGCAGTATTTT.

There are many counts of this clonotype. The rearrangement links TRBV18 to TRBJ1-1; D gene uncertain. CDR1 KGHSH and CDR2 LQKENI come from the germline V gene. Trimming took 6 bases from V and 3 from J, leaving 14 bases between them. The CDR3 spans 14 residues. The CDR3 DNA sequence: TGTGCCAGCTCCACGGACGGCACCCACACTGAAGCTTTCTTT. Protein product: CASSTDGTHTEAFF. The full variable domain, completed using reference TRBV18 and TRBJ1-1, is NAGVMQNPRHLVRRRGQEARLRCSPMKGHSHVYWYRQLPEEGLKFMVYLQKENIIDESGMPKERFSAEFPKEGPSILRIQQVVRGDSAAYFCASSTDGTHTEAFFGQGTRLTVV.

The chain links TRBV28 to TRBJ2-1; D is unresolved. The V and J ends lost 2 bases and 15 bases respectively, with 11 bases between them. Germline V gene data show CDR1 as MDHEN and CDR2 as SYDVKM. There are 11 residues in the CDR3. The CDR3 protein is CASSLKSSPFF. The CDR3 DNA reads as TGTGCCAGCAGTTTAAAGAGCTCCCCGTTCTTC. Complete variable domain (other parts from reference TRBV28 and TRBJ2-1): DVKVTQSSRYLVKRTGEKVFLECVQDMDHENMFWYRQDPGLGLRLIYFSYDVKMKEKGDIPEGYSVSREKKERFSLILESASTNQTSMYLCASSLKSSPFFGPGTRLTVL.

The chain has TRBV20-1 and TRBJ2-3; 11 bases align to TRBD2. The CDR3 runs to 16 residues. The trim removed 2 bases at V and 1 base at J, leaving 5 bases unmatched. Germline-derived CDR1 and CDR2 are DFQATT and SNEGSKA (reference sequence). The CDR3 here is CSARIAGGPGTDTQYF. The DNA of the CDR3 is TGCAGTGCTAGAATAGCGGGGGGGCCGGGCACAGATACGCAGTATTTT.

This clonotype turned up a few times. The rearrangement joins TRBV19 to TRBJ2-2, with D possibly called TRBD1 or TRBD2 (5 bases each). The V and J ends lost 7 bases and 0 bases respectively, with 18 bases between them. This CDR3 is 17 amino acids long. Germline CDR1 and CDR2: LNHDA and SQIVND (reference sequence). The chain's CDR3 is CASTYLRDGPNTGELFF. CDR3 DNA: TGTGCCAGTACCTACCTCCGGGACGGGCCGAACACCGGGGAGCTGTTTTTT.

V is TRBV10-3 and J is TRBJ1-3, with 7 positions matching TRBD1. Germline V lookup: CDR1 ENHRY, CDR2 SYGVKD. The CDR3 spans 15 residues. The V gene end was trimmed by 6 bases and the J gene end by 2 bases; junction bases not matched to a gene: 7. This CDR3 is CAIRRSTGAGNTIYF. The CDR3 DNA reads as TGTGCCATCAGAAGAAGTACAGGGGCTGGAAACACCATATATTTT.

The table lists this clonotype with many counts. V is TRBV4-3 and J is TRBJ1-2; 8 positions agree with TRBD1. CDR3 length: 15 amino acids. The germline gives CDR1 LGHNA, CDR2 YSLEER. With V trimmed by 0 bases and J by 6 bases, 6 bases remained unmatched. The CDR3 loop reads CASSQEWAGGDGYTF. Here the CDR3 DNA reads TGCGCCAGCAGCCAAGAATGGGCAGGGGGCGATGGCTACACCTTC.

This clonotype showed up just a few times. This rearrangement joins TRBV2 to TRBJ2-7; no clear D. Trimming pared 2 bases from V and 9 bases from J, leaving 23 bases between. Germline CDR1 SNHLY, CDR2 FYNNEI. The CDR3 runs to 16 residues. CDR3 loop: CASSETITSIPTRQYF. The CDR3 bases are TGTGCCAGCAGTGAAACTATTACCTCCATTCCTACGAGGCAGTACTTC.

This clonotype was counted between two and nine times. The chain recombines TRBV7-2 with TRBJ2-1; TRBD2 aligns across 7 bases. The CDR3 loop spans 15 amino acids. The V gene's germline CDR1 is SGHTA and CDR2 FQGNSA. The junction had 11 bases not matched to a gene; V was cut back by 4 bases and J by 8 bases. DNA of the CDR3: TGTGCCAGCAGCTACCCGGGACGGGGGGTAGATGAGCAGTTCTTC. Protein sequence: CASSYPGRGVDEQFF.